What follows are 31 T cell receptor beta chains derived from one specimen sequenced in a study of OX40 agonist ivuxolimab in advanced cancers. The assay was immunoSEQ multiplex PCR, and TCRdb's table has in-frame clones only and misses some. This sample has roughly 91,000 clones; 85% to 90% occur once, and the top ten carry 0.7% to 0.9%. The sample in question was CD4+ or CD8+ T cells sorted from blood, obtained in a trial of the OX40 agonist ivuxolimab. Receptors were obtained from an adult with an advanced solid tumor such as melanoma, head and neck, liver or kidney cancer.

This clone turned up a few times. The rearrangement links TRBV19 to TRBJ1-1, with D unresolved. V lost 7 bases and J 3 bases, leaving 15 bases between the germline ends. The CDR3 length is 14 residues. CDR1 and CDR2 from the germline V gene are LNHDA and SQIVND (reference sequence). Here the CDR3 reads CASTPGDRDTEAFF. The DNA of the CDR3 is TGTGCCAGTACTCCTGGGGATAGGGACACTGAAGCTTTCTTT. Drawing the rest from reference TRBV19 and TRBJ1-1, the complete variable domain is DGGITQSPKYLFRKEGQNVTLSCEQNLNHDAMYWYRQDPGQGLRLIYYSQIVNDFQKGDIAEGYSVSREKKESFPLTVTSAQKNPTAFYLCASTPGDRDTEAFFGQGTRLTVV.

This clone was seen only once. The V call is TRBV4-3, the J call TRBJ1-3; 8 positions agree with TRBD1. The CDR3 extends over 15 amino acids. Germline V gives CDR1 LGHNA, CDR2 YSLEER. Trimming cost V 5 bases and J 2 bases; bases outside gene matches: 5. CDR3 sequence (DNA): TGCGCCAGCAGCTATGACAGGGGAGCTGGAAACACCATATATTTT. Residues: CASSYDRGAGNTIYF.

V and J are TRBV5-1 and TRBJ1-3; perhaps TRBD1 as D (6 bases). Germline V lookup: CDR1 SGHRS, CDR2 YFSETQ. The CDR3 is 16 amino acids. V lost 0 bases and J 0 bases, leaving 10 bases between the germline ends. The CDR3: CASSLAGHFSGNTIYF. CDR3 sequence (DNA): TGCGCCAGCAGCTTGGCGGGACACTTCTCTGGAAACACCATATATTTT.

The rearrangement uses TRBV28 and TRBJ1-3; D possibly corresponds to TRBD1 (5 bases). Deletions cut 3 bases from V and 0 bases from J, with 9 bases between. Germline V gene sequence: CDR1 MDHEN, CDR2 SYDVKM. The CDR3 has 15 amino acids. The CDR3 region is CASSFPGPSGNTIYF. The CDR3 nucleotides are TGTGCCAGCAGTTTTCCGGGGCCCTCTGGAAACACCATATATTTT. Using reference TRBV28 and TRBJ1-3 for the parts outside the CDR3, the full variable domain is DVKVTQSSRYLVKRTGEKVFLECVQDMDHENMFWYRQDPGLGLRLIYFSYDVKMKEKGDIPEGYSVSREKKERFSLILESASTNQTSMYLCASSFPGPSGNTIYFGEGSWLTVV.

This clone has a single count. This chain links TRBV12-5 with TRBJ2-3; D gene unclear. Germline values: CDR1 LGHNT, CDR2 FRNRAP. V lost 1 base, J lost 3 bases, and 2 bases lay in between. The CDR3 covers 12 residues. The CDR3 sequence is CASGLETDTQYF. The CDR3 DNA reads TGTGCTAGTGGTTTGGAGACAGATACGCAGTATTTT.

The V gene is TRBV19, the J gene TRBJ2-2; 8 nucleotides agree with TRBD1. The ends lost 5 bases at V and 5 bases at J; junction bases unmatched: 7. CDR1 is LNHDA, CDR2 SQIVND, per germline (reference sequence). The CDR3 has 15 residues. CDR3 sequence: CASSPRTGLTGELFF. CDR3 in DNA: TGTGCCAGTAGTCCGAGGACAGGGTTAACCGGGGAGCTGTTTTTT. Full variable domain (rest looked up from reference TRBV19 and TRBJ2-2): DGGITQSPKYLFRKEGQNVTLSCEQNLNHDAMYWYRQDPGQGLRLIYYSQIVNDFQKGDIAEGYSVSREKKESFPLTVTSAQKNPTAFYLCASSPRTGLTGELFFGEGSRLTVL.

J is TRBJ2-3 and V is TRBV6-5; 11 bases are a match to TRBD2. CDR3 length: 15 amino acids. V lost 6 bases to trimming and J lost 5 bases; unmatched junction nucleotides: 7. CDR1 and CDR2 from the germline V gene are MNHEY and SVGAGI. The CDR3 loop reads CASSNSGGAVDTQYF. For the CDR3, the DNA is TGTGCCAGCAGCAATAGCGGGGGGGCAGTAGATACGCAGTATTTT.

The rearrangement uses TRBV2 and TRBJ2-7; D is perhaps TRBD2 (6 bases). With 3 bases removed from V and 4 bases from J, the gap between germline ends came to 7 bases. The CDR3 covers 12 residues. Germline values: CDR1 SNHLY, CDR2 FYNNEI. This CDR3 reads CASSEGGYEQYF. The CDR3, as DNA: TGTGCCAGCAGTGAGGGGGGATACGAGCAGTACTTC.

This clone has just one count. V and J are TRBV4-3 and TRBJ2-3; D gene ambiguous. Trimming left V 0 bases short and J 4 bases short, with 5 bases between. The CDR3 loop spans 13 amino acids. CDR1 LGHNA and CDR2 YSLEER come from the germline V gene. The CDR3 region has the DNA TGCGCCAGCAGCCAAGATCGCCCAGATACGCAGTATTTT. Its protein is CASSQDRPDTQYF.

The chain links TRBV5-1 to TRBJ1-2; TRBD1 agrees at 8 bases. The germline CDR1 and CDR2 sequences are SGHRS and YFSETQ. The CDR3 loop spans 14 amino acids. The V and J ends lost 4 bases and 1 base, in that order; junction bases with no gene match: 3. CDR3 region: CASSPGQGNYGYTF. The CDR3 region has the DNA TGCGCCAGCAGCCCCGGACAGGGTAACTATGGCTACACCTTC.

The V call is TRBV5-4, the J call TRBJ1-2; 8 nucleotides line up with TRBD1. Per the germline V gene, CDR1 is SGHNT and CDR2 is YYREEE (reference sequence). V lost 3 bases and J lost 4; bases outside the gene matches: 8. The CDR3 loop spans 15 amino acids. CDR3 nucleotide sequence: TGTGCCAGCAGCTCGGATGCAGGGGGCGGCTATGGCTACACCTTC. Encoded protein: CASSSDAGGGYGYTF. The variable domain in full, completed from reference TRBV5-4 and TRBJ1-2, reads ETGVTQSPTHLIKTRGQQVTLRCSSQSGHNTVSWYQQALGQGPQFIFQYYREEENGRGNFPPRFSGLQFPNYSSELNVNALELDDSALYLCASSSDAGGGYGYTFGSGTRLTVV.

The chain combines TRBV6-5 with TRBJ1-6, with D possibly being TRBD1 (5 bases). The V and J ends lost 6 bases and 7 bases respectively, with 13 bases between them. The CDR3 covers 14 residues. Germline assignment: CDR1 MNHEY and CDR2 SVGAGI. DNA of the CDR3: TGTGCCAGCAGCCCCTCGGGGGACAATTCACCCCTCCACTTT. Its protein is CASSPSGDNSPLHF.

This clone was picked up one time. The chain couples TRBV7-2 to TRBJ1-6, with 8 bases matching TRBD1. CDR3 length: 16 residues. V was clipped by 5 bases and J by 9 bases; unmatched bases: 12. Germline lookup yields CDR1 SGHTA and CDR2 FQGNSA. The CDR3 coding sequence is TGTGCCAGCAGCAGATCTGACAGGGGAGGAGGTTCACCCCTCCACTTT. It is translated as CASSRSDRGGGSPLHF.

CDR3 coding DNA: TGTGCCAGCAGCCAAGGGACAGCCCTTAATGAAAAACTGTTTTTT. It yields the protein CASSQGTALNEKLFF. This chain joins TRBV4-2 and TRBJ1-4; perhaps TRBD1 as D (6 bases). Germline values: CDR1 LGHNA, CDR2 YNFKEQ. CDR3 length equals 15 residues. V gave up 1 base and J gave up 4 bases, with 10 bases separating them.

This chain uses TRBV7-2 with TRBJ1-5; TRBD1 agrees at 7 bases. J was trimmed by 1 base and V by 0 bases; bases with no gene match: 9. CDR3 length equals 18 residues. In germline, CDR1 is SGHTA, CDR2 FQGNSA. CDR3 protein: CASSLAAGRGRSNQPQHF. The CDR3 nucleotides are TGTGCCAGCAGCTTAGCGGCTGGGAGGGGGCGGAGCAATCAGCCCCAGCATTTT.

The V gene is TRBV18, the J gene TRBJ2-5; D possibly corresponds to TRBD1 (6 bases). The CDR3 has 15 amino acids. Trimming pared 0 bases from V and 7 bases from J, leaving 15 bases between. From germline, CDR1 is KGHSH and CDR2 LQKENI. The CDR3 protein is CASSPPVNLGGTQYF. CDR3 bases: TGTGCCAGCTCACCACCGGTCAACTTAGGGGGGACCCAGTACTTC.

This chain connects TRBV7-3 to TRBJ2-6; 7 bases agree with TRBD2. This CDR3 has 17 residues. The V segment lost 6 bases and the J segment 0 bases; nucleotides outside the gene matches: 8. CDR1 and CDR2 from the germline V gene are SGHTA and FQGTGA. The CDR3, as DNA: TGTGCCAGCAGTCAGGGAGGGGCCAACTCTGGGGCCAACGTCCTGACTTTC. Amino acids: CASSQGGANSGANVLTF.

In this sample, this clone turned up once. The J gene is TRBJ2-3, the V gene TRBV7-2; 8 bases align to TRBD1. With 4 bases clipped from V and 4 bases from J, the junction kept 4 bases outside the gene matches. CDR3 size: 14 residues. Germline loops: CDR1 SGHTA, CDR2 FQGNSA. The CDR3 region has the DNA TGTGCCAGCAGCTCAGGACAGGGCGCAGATACGCAGTATTTT. Translated: CASSSGQGADTQYF.

V and J are TRBV19 and TRBJ2-2; no clear D gene. The length of the CDR3 is 11 residues. V was cut by 7 bases and J by 6 bases, with 6 bases left in between. Germline CDR1 reads LNHDA; CDR2 reads SQIVND (reference sequence). Here the CDR3 reads CASTNAGELFF. The CDR3 DNA reads TGTGCCAGTACTAACGCCGGGGAGCTGTTTTTT.

The chain is built from TRBV6-1 and TRBJ1-4, with a weak D call TRBD1 (6 bases). The V and J ends lost 8 bases and 6 bases respectively, with 16 bases between them. Germline V gene lookup returns CDR1 MNHNS and CDR2 SASEGT. CDR3 length: 14 residues. The DNA of the CDR3 is TGTGCCAGCGGTACAGGGTGGTCGGATGAAAAACTGTTTTTT. Protein sequence: CASGTGWSDEKLFF.

The J gene is TRBJ1-2, the V gene TRBV6-6; the D gene is possibly TRBD1 (5 bases). V was pared by 8 bases and J by 2 bases, with 9 bases between. The V gene's germline CDR1 is MNHNY and CDR2 SVGAGI (reference sequence). The CDR3 has 12 amino acids. The CDR3 region has the DNA TGTGCCAGCGGGGCCAAGAACTATGGCTACACCTTC. Amino acids: CASGAKNYGYTF.

V gene TRBV18 combines with J gene TRBJ2-3; 8 nucleotides align to TRBD1. The germline V gene encodes CDR1 KGHSH and CDR2 LQKENI. The V gene end was trimmed by 6 bases and the J gene end by 6 bases; junction bases not matched to a gene: 14. This CDR3 contains 16 residues. DNA for the CDR3: TGTGCCAGCTCGAGGGGGTCAGGGGGCCCCAGGGATACGCAGTATTTT. Translating gives CASSRGSGGPRDTQYF.

V gene TRBV6-6 combines with J gene TRBJ2-7; 8 positions match TRBD1. The CDR3 sequence is 15 residues long. Trimming removed 6 bases from V and 1 base from J; junction bases left unmatched: 8. Germline CDR1 is MNHNY and CDR2 is SVGAGI (reference sequence). Here the CDR3 reads CASRRQGRDSYEQYF. CDR3 bases: TGTGCCAGCAGGAGACAGGGGCGAGATTCCTACGAGCAGTACTTC.

In DNA form, the CDR3 reads TGTGCCAGCAGCTCCTCGGGACTGGGGGCTTACAATGAGCAGTTCTTC. The encoded protein is CASSSSGLGAYNEQFF. The genes are TRBV7-2 and TRBJ2-1; tentatively, D is TRBD1 or TRBD2 (6 bases each). V lost 4 bases and J 4 bases, leaving 17 bases between the germline ends. The CDR3 is 16 residues long. CDR1 and CDR2 (germline): SGHTA, FQGNSA.

The V and J genes are TRBV28 and TRBJ2-5; unclear D gene. CDR3 length: 13 residues. Germline CDR1 MDHEN, CDR2 SYDVKM. The ends were cut back, 5 bases at V and 5 bases at J, with 12 bases in the middle. The CDR3 DNA sequence: TGTGCCAGCAGTAGCTTAACCTTGGAGACCCAGTACTTC. Protein product: CASSSLTLETQYF.

The chain employs TRBV2 and TRBJ1-5; D possibly corresponds to TRBD1 (5 bases). The CDR3 sequence is 15 residues long. V was shortened by 7 bases and J by 3 bases, with 16 bases between the two germline ends. The germline V gene has CDR1 SNHLY and CDR2 FYNNEI. The CDR3 spells CASNQGRSSNQPQHF. CDR3 nucleotide sequence: TGTGCCAGCAATCAGGGCCGGAGCTCCAATCAGCCCCAGCATTTT. Filled out from reference TRBV2 and TRBJ1-5, the complete variable domain reads EPEVTQTPSHQVTQMGQEVILRCVPISNHLYFYWYRQILGQKVEFLVSFYNNEISEKSEIFDDQFSVERPDGSNFTLKIRSTKLEDSAMYFCASNQGRSSNQPQHFGDGTRLSIL.

This chain uses TRBV11-2 with TRBJ2-1, with D possibly TRBD2 on 6 matching bases. Germline CDR1 reads SGHAT; CDR2 reads FQNNGV. The CDR3 extends over 14 amino acids. Between the trimmed V and J ends, which lost 0 bases and 10 bases, there was a span of 13 bases. The CDR3 coding sequence is TGTGCCAGCAGCTTAGACCCCGGACGGGAGGAGCAGTTCTTC. Its protein is CASSLDPGREEQFF.

The rearrangement joins TRBV28 to TRBJ1-2; weak D call: TRBD1 (6 bases). The germline gives CDR1 MDHEN, CDR2 SYDVKM. Trimming pared 6 bases from V and 4 bases from J, leaving 9 bases between. CDR3 length: 12 residues. The CDR3 protein is CASRGDTYGYTF. CDR3 in DNA: TGTGCCAGCAGGGGGGACACCTATGGCTACACCTTC.

The V gene is TRBV7-6, the J gene TRBJ2-6; possibly TRBD1 for D (6 bases). With 5 bases removed from V and 0 bases from J, the gap between germline ends came to 14 bases. This CDR3 is 17 amino acids long. Germline V gene lookup returns CDR1 SGHVS and CDR2 FNYEAQ. The CDR3 loop reads CASSPLGQISGANVLTF. The CDR3 bases are TGTGCCAGCAGCCCGTTAGGACAGATCTCTGGGGCCAACGTCCTGACTTTC.

The chain links TRBV11-2 to TRBJ2-3, with TRBD2 matching 10 bases. Germline V gene sequence: CDR1 SGHAT, CDR2 FQNNGV. The CDR3 totals 16 residues. The V and J ends lost 5 bases and 3 bases, in that order; junction bases with no gene match: 8. In DNA form, the CDR3 reads TGTGCCAGCAGCCCCACGAGAGCGGGGGGGACAGATACGCAGTATTTT. Its translation: CASSPTRAGGTDTQYF.

In regard to this clone: The sample has other DNA sequences that encode this CDR3 too. J is TRBJ1-1 and V is TRBV6-5; TRBD1 might be the D (6 bases). Germline V gene data show CDR1 as MNHEY and CDR2 as SVGAGI. This CDR3 has 14 amino acids. Trimming removed 0 bases at V and 3 bases at J, with 8 bases between. The CDR3 DNA sequence: TGTGCCAGCAGTTACTCTAAGGGGGACACTGAAGCTTTCTTT. Its translation is CASSYSKGDTEAFF.